These 22 T cell receptor beta chains originate from one sample sequenced in a study of blood T cell repertoires in COVID-19. Profiling relied on immunoSEQ multiplex PCR, and the TCRdb table lists in-frame clones only, not all of them. The profile covers 350,000 to 450,000 clones, with around 84% appearing a single time and approximately 3.7% taken by the ten largest. The sequencing input was peripheral blood. The receptors were gathered from a woman aged 18-29 years with acute or convalescent COVID-19.

This sequence joins TRBV5-1 and TRBJ2-1, with TRBD1 matching 7 bases. Germline-derived CDR1 and CDR2 are SGHRS and YFSETQ. CDR3 length: 14 residues. The V segment lost 2 bases and the J segment 5 bases; nucleotides outside the gene matches: 4. CDR3 region: CASSFWQGDNEQFF. Written as DNA, the CDR3 is TGCGCCAGCAGCTTCTGGCAGGGGGACAATGAGCAGTTCTTC.

This rearrangement joins TRBV11-3 to TRBJ1-1; D is unclear. The germline V gene has CDR1 SGHNT and CDR2 YENEEA. This CDR3 contains 13 residues. V shed 1 base and J shed 4 bases, with 7 bases lying between them. In DNA form, the CDR3 reads TGTGCCAGCAGCTTAGTAGCCAGCACTGAAGCTTTCTTT. Translation: CASSLVASTEAFF.

The V call is TRBV11-2, the J call TRBJ2-7; 9 nucleotides line up with TRBD2. Germline-derived CDR1 and CDR2 are SGHAT and FQNNGV. V shed 2 bases, J shed 1 base, and the junction held 3 bases outside the gene matches. The CDR3 is 15 residues long. This CDR3 is CASSLLAGLSYEQYF. The CDR3 nucleotides read TGTGCCAGCAGCTTACTAGCGGGGTTATCCTACGAGCAGTACTTC.

This clone has only one observation. The chain links TRBV15 to TRBJ1-1; the D is unclear. Trimming removed 5 bases at V and 1 base at J, with 14 bases between. The CDR3 is made up of 15 amino acids. CDR1 and CDR2 (germline): LNHNV, YYDKDF (reference sequence). CDR3 in amino acids: CATSSQDWKNTEAFF. CDR3 coding DNA: TGTGCCACCAGCTCCCAGGACTGGAAGAACACTGAAGCTTTCTTT.

The chain combines TRBV7-6 with TRBJ2-5; maybe TRBD2 (5 bases). The germline V gene encodes CDR1 SGHVS and CDR2 FNYEAQ. The CDR3 is made up of 14 amino acids. The V end lost 5 bases, the J end lost 4 bases, and 14 bases lay between the germline ends. The CDR3, as DNA: TGTGCCAGCAGCGCGGACTTGTCCGCAGAGACCCAGTACTTC. Amino acid sequence: CASSADLSAETQYF.

This chain joins TRBV5-4 and TRBJ2-3; D possibly corresponds to TRBD2 (7 bases). In germline, CDR1 is SGHNT, CDR2 YYREEE (reference sequence). The CDR3 spans 13 residues. This CDR3 reads CGGGGPNTDTQYF. The CDR3 nucleotides read TGTGGCGGGGGCGGGCCTAACACAGATACGCAGTATTTT.

V gene TRBV7-9 combines with J gene TRBJ1-1; 8 bases are a match to TRBD1. The J segment lost 6 bases and the V segment lost 5 bases, leaving 8 bases of the junction unmatched. The length of the CDR3 is 14 residues. Per the germline V gene, CDR1 is SEHNR and CDR2 is FQNEAQ (reference sequence). The CDR3 protein is CASSPRQGRSEAFF. DNA of the CDR3: TGTGCCAGCAGCCCCAGACAGGGGAGGTCTGAAGCTTTCTTT. Full variable domain (outside the CDR3, taken from reference TRBV7-9 and TRBJ1-1): DTGVSQNPRHKITKRGQNVTFRCDPISEHNRLYWYRQTLGQGPEFLTYFQNEAQLEKSRLLSDRFSAERPKGSFSTLEIQRTEQGDSAMYLCASSPRQGRSEAFFGQGTRLTVV.

The CDR3 region is CASREAGDGEKLFF. Here the CDR3 DNA reads TGTGCCAGCAGGGAGGCGGGGGATGGAGAAAAACTGTTTTTT. The rearrangement uses TRBV5-6 and TRBJ1-4, with D perhaps matching TRBD1 (5 bases). The V gene's germline CDR1 is SGHDT and CDR2 YYEEEE. V was trimmed by 5 bases and J by 8 bases, leaving 16 bases between them. This CDR3 has 14 amino acids.

V gene TRBV19 combines with J gene TRBJ2-5; TRBD1 aligns across 9 bases. Germline V gene sequence: CDR1 LNHDA, CDR2 SQIVND (reference sequence). The V gene end was trimmed by 5 bases and the J gene end by 7 bases; junction bases not matched to a gene: 5. CDR3 size: 13 residues. CDR3 residues: CASSAGQGGTQYF. CDR3 bases: TGTGCCAGTAGTGCGGGACAGGGCGGGACCCAGTACTTC. The full variable domain, completed using reference TRBV19 and TRBJ2-5, is DGGITQSPKYLFRKEGQNVTLSCEQNLNHDAMYWYRQDPGQGLRLIYYSQIVNDFQKGDIAEGYSVSREKKESFPLTVTSAQKNPTAFYLCASSAGQGGTQYFGPGTRLLVL.

The chain links TRBV9 to TRBJ1-4; D gene unclear. V was trimmed by 0 bases and J by 4 bases, leaving 13 bases between them. This CDR3 has 16 residues. The V gene's germline CDR1 is SGDLS and CDR2 YYNGEE. CDR3 amino acids: CASSVGGGVLNEKLFF. The CDR3, as DNA: TGTGCCAGCAGCGTAGGTGGCGGAGTTCTTAATGAAAAACTGTTTTTT.

V and J are TRBV9 and TRBJ1-2, with D uncertain. The CDR3 spans 13 residues. Germline lookup yields CDR1 SGDLS and CDR2 YYNGEE. V was shortened by 1 base and J by 8 bases, with 12 bases between the two germline ends. The CDR3 loop reads CASSVYSLSGYTF. The CDR3 DNA reads TGTGCCAGCAGCGTATACAGTCTTTCGGGCTACACCTTC. The variable domain in full, with the rest retrieved from reference TRBV9 and TRBJ1-2, is DSGVTQTPKHLITATGQRVTLRCSPRSGDLSVYWYQQSLDQGLQFLIQYYNGEERAKGNILERFSAQQFPDLHSELNLSSLELGDSALYFCASSVYSLSGYTFGSGTRLTVV.

The chain couples TRBV3-1 (or the pseudogene TRBV3-2) to TRBJ2-4; tentatively, D is TRBD1 (6 bases). The CDR3 length is 11 residues. Germline V gene sequence: CDR1 LGHDT, CDR2 YNNKEL (reference sequence). Trimming left V 2 bases short and J 10 bases short, with 6 bases between. The CDR3 is CASSQTGIQYF. As DNA, the CDR3 is TGTGCCAGCAGCCAAACAGGGATTCAGTACTTC.

The chain combines TRBV18 with TRBJ1-4; tentative D call: TRBD1 (6 bases). The CDR3 is 14 residues long. The germline gives CDR1 KGHSH, CDR2 LQKENI. The ends were cut back, 5 bases at V and 4 bases at J, with 11 bases in the middle. CDR3 bases: TGTGCCAGCTCATACCAACAGGGTAATGAAAAACTGTTTTTT. Protein product: CASSYQQGNEKLFF.

The rearrangement joins TRBV6-1 to TRBJ1-1; D unresolved. This CDR3 comprises 14 residues. Per germline, CDR1 MNHNS and CDR2 SASEGT. The V end lost 2 bases, the J end lost 4 bases, and 11 bases lay between the germline ends. CDR3 nucleotides: TGTGCCAGCAGTGAAAGGCCGGGGAGCACTGAAGCTTTCTTT. This encodes CASSERPGSTEAFF.

The chain couples TRBV29-1 to TRBJ2-1; 7 nucleotides line up with TRBD2. This CDR3 has 15 residues. J gave up 4 bases and V 6 bases, and 12 bases lay outside the gene matches. Germline CDR1 reads SQVTM; CDR2 reads ANQGSEA. CDR3 region: CSVTHSGGRYNEQFF. In DNA, the CDR3 is TGCAGCGTCACCCATTCCGGGGGGAGGTACAATGAGCAGTTCTTC.

This chain joins TRBV11-2 and TRBJ1-6, with D possibly being TRBD1 (5 bases). Deletions cut 5 bases from V and 8 bases from J, with 13 bases between. Per the germline V gene, CDR1 is SGHAT and CDR2 is FQNNGV. CDR3 length equals 14 residues. This CDR3 reads CASSSDRGDSPLHF. CDR3 nucleotide sequence: TGTGCCAGCAGCAGCGACCGGGGGGATTCACCCCTCCACTTT.

The CDR3 loop is CASSVHPRGRGNEQFF. CDR3 nucleotides: TGTGCCAGCAGCGTACATCCTCGTGGGCGCGGGAATGAGCAGTTCTTC. The V gene is TRBV9, the J gene TRBJ2-1; perhaps TRBD2 as D (5 bases). The germline CDR1 and CDR2 sequences are SGDLS and YYNGEE. V was shortened by 1 base and J by 7 bases, with 18 bases between the two germline ends. The CDR3 contains 16 residues.

This clone was seen once. V is TRBV7-9 and J is TRBJ1-2; D remains ambiguous. The ends were cut back, 3 bases at V and 5 bases at J, with 7 bases in the middle. The germline V gene encodes CDR1 SEHNR and CDR2 FQNEAQ (reference sequence). The CDR3 length is 12 residues. The CDR3 region is CASSFGDYGYTF. Here the CDR3 DNA reads TGTGCCAGCAGCTTCGGAGATTATGGCTACACCTTC.

This chain uses TRBV5-1 with TRBJ1-1; 8 bases map to TRBD1. The CDR3 has 15 residues. The germline V gene has CDR1 SGHRS and CDR2 YFSETQ. The V and J ends lost 4 bases and 1 base, in that order; junction bases with no gene match: 6. The chain's CDR3 is CASSDLTGANTEAFF. The CDR3 DNA reads as TGCGCCAGCAGCGATCTGACAGGGGCGAACACTGAAGCTTTCTTT.

A word on this clone: At the DNA level, this CDR3 is encoded by other sequences in the same sample as well. V usage is TRBV3-1 (or the pseudogene TRBV3-2) and J usage is TRBJ2-5, with a tentative D call TRBD1 (6 bases). Germline loops: CDR1 LGHDT, CDR2 YNNKEL (reference sequence). V gave up 1 base and J gave up 5 bases, with 11 bases separating them. The CDR3 is made up of 14 amino acids. CDR3 in DNA: TGTGCCAGCAGCCAAGTAGGGGGTGGGGAGACCCAGTACTTC. This encodes CASSQVGGGETQYF.

The rearrangement uses TRBV7-6 and TRBJ2-7, with 8 positions matching TRBD2. Trimming at V came to 3 bases and at J to 0 bases, leaving 10 bases not matched to a gene. CDR3 length: 17 amino acids. Germline V gene lookup returns CDR1 SGHVS and CDR2 FNYEAQ. The CDR3 sequence is CASSFREGLISSYEQYF. CDR3 sequence (DNA): TGTGCCAGCAGCTTCCGGGAGGGCCTCATCAGCTCCTACGAGCAGTACTTC.

The rearrangement links TRBV6-1 to TRBJ1-4; D gene uncertain. Looked up from germline, CDR1 is MNHNS and CDR2 is SASEGT. Trimming shortened V by 3 bases and J by 8 bases, and 13 bases separated the two germline ends. The CDR3 spans 14 residues. The CDR3 reads CASSEAQAGEKLFF. CDR3 sequence (DNA): TGTGCCAGCAGTGAGGCTCAGGCAGGCGAAAAACTGTTTTTT.